This TCR beta chain was recorded in a study of blood T cell repertoires in COVID-19. Some clones are missing from TCRdb's copy, which holds only in-frame ones; the method was immunoSEQ multiplex PCR. The data show 150,000 to 200,000 clones, with 80% to 90% seen just once and about 8.4% held by the top ten. This clonotype was sampled from a woman younger than 30 who had recovered from COVID-19. The sequenced material came from PBMCs or T cells enriched from blood (not recorded which).

CDR3 sequence reads: CASSSGGGQPQHF. The CDR3 nucleotides read TGTGCCAGCAGCTCCGGGGGGGGGCAGCCCCAGCATTTT. The chain has TRBV5-6 and TRBJ1-5; D perhaps matches TRBD1 (5 bases). Germline CDR1 and CDR2: SGHDT and YYEEEE. The CDR3 runs to 13 residues. V was shortened by 3 bases and J by 7 bases, with 11 bases between the two germline ends.